This T cell receptor beta chain was sequenced in a study of cytomegalovirus exposure and HLA in healthy donors (dated by TCRdb to 2015 to 2018). Some background on the complete study: In an earlier analysis of about 560 of the donors, about 260 Gb of sequence data and 90 million to 120 million unique TCR beta sequences from roughly 180 million T cells were reported. A later genetic analysis used genome-wide SNP genotypes for about 65% of the roughly 700 donors, treating that subset as a discovery cohort. Among 300 to 450 genotyped donors of the cohort, an average of roughly 240,000 unique TCR beta nucleotide sequences were sequenced per donor, approximately 20% of them non-productive. To predict cytomegalovirus infection status, the study combined high-throughput TCR immunosequencing, statistical association of individual TCRs with disease status, and machine learning. Donor age, sex, ethnicity and CMV serostatus were compiled alongside the repertoire data. An earlier analysis of roughly 600 of the donors used high-throughput TCR beta sequencing to judge whether each TCR beta V gene segment behaved as functional or pseudogenic. The later analysis used no new phenotypic data to find candidate immune exposures, relying instead on TCR beta sequences and their occurrence across donors. Four to six DR-DQ haplotypes were handled as single units for association and clustering, since linkage in the cohort was strong. The aim of the study was to test whether cataloging public T cell receptors could identify signatures of past pathogen exposure. An early release covering roughly 640 HLA-typed donors comprised approximately 300 gigabases of sequencing data and roughly 85 million unique TCR sequences. HLA typing included class I and class II loci at four-digit resolution. Every discovery cohort repertoire had been produced on one sequencing platform. In a later analysis, previously published TCR beta repertoires from 500 to 750 donors were re-analyzed and high-resolution HLA genotyping was added so that TCR occurrence patterns could be studied. The study profiled the T cell repertoires of some 610 subjects by immunosequencing and related them to cytomegalovirus serostatus. Typing coverage varied by locus: roughly 620-640 donors for A, B, C, DRB1 and DQB1; approximately 520 for DQA1; approximately 570 for DPA1; fewer than 480 for DPB1. In addition to the first cohort of 650 to 750 subjects, a separate validation cohort of approximately 130 different subjects was used. Of the 350 to 450 genotyped donors, approximately 83% fell in the genetic ancestry cluster associated with self-reported Caucasian donors.

General findings and caveats noted by the study authors: The sequencing pipeline was judged likely to have produced a cluster of highly shared sequence variants as a technical artifact. Specific HLA alleles were associated with 15,000 to 20,000 TCR beta sequences at a false discovery rate of 0.05 in a later analysis. Immune exposure information for the cohort was limited to CMV serostatus. Compared with the approximately 600-donor mean, donors in an Asian-associated ancestry cluster had fewer N-insertions in productive TCRs, according to a later genetic analysis. In a later analysis, HLA-associated TCR beta chains were found to be more clonally expanded and to have lower generation probabilities than equally common non-associated chains. When HLA alleles, especially DR and DQ, strongly co-occurred, TCR associations were difficult to assign to individual alleles. Presence/absence analyses assumed roughly uniform sequencing depth across donors, an assumption that may not hold. In a later analysis, TCR association rates were found to vary across HLA loci, with the most associated TCRs seen for DRB1 alleles and the fewest for HLA-C alleles. In a later genetic analysis, a missense DCLRE1C variant was associated with V-gene and J-gene trimming of TCR beta chains, and the association was replicated in an independent cohort. Some IMGT-functional V segments, including TRBV6-2 and TRBV6-3, could not be distinguished by the 87-base-pair reads and were therefore excluded. In an earlier analysis of around 600 of the donors, most TCR beta V segments appeared in productive rearrangements about 87% or about 30% of the time, broadly matching IMGT annotations. The classifier was reported to diagnose cytomegalovirus status with high specificity and sensitivity in both the original and validation cohorts. A further reported finding was that TCR beta sequences accurately predicted the HLA-A and HLA-B alleles for most subjects in the first cohort. According to a later analysis, parvovirus B19, influenza, CMV and Epstein-Barr virus appeared linked to several top co-occurrence clusters. Because HLA typing was unavailable for some donors at each locus, only the typed subset was used in association tests. The earlier analysis of nearly 600 of the donors excluded some 15 rarely observed V segments, including chromosome 9 orphons, because counts were too low. It was suggested by the authors that the approach could potentially be generalized to other disease states and immunological phenotypes. In vitro tests confirmed that a few of the cytomegalovirus-associated TCR beta chains recognize cytomegalovirus antigens. Across donors, most TCR sequences were observed very rarely, whereas some public TCRs were present in many individuals. This cohort had only TCR beta chains sequenced, and the lack of alpha or paired-chain data limited which features could be detected. A later analysis found that most CMV-associated TCR beta chains appeared HLA-restricted, with HLA associations seemingly driven largely by CMV exposure. Correlated functional status among segregating V segments might reflect linkage disequilibrium, but an unknown experimental factor could not be ruled out. A total of some 180 TCR beta chains were listed by the study as associated with cytomegalovirus.

In regard to this clone: What antigen it recognizes has not been identified. Qualities for individual bases were not recorded, and no much larger clone is one base off.

Library preparation used the immunoSEQ multiplex PCR assay. A mixture of 60 forward primers for TCR Vbeta segments and 13 reverse primers for TCR Jbeta segments was used in the multiplex PCR. The CDR3 region of rearranged TCR beta genes was amplified from genomic DNA by a multiplex PCR assay. The amplified TCR beta libraries were sequenced on the Illumina HiSeq System as 87-base-pair reads. The original methods were these. Across the 500 to 700 repertoires, a later analysis counted some 80 million unique TCR beta chains, roughly 11 million of which were shared by at least two donors. Raw reads were error-corrected and collapsed into unique sequences with a nearest-neighbor algorithm that merged closely related sequences to remove PCR and sequencing errors. CDR3 sequences were aligned to IMGT reference sequences to assign V, D and J gene segments. For a sequence to be retained, a match of at least six nucleotides was required to both a V gene segment and a J gene segment. Rearrangements were called productive when the CDR3 lacked stop codons and stayed in frame with V and J; all others were non-productive. Following IMGT convention, CDR3 was defined as the stretch from the second conserved V-encoded cysteine to the conserved J-encoded phenylalanine. The earlier analysis of roughly 590 of the donors excluded any sequence lacking an unambiguous match to a single V gene segment. An earlier analysis of several hundred of the donors called V segments functional above 56.7% productive rearrangements and segregating when the between-donor standard deviation exceeded 5%. A statistical classification framework was built for diagnosing cytomegalovirus status from the catalog of TCR beta chain sequences. In a later analysis, TCR nucleotide sequences were compared against IMGT/GENE-DB human TR gene sequences so that V and J genes could be assigned. In a later analysis, CDR3 sequences and most-parsimonious VDJ recombination scenarios were assigned using the TCRdist pipeline. A later analysis defined each TCR beta chain by its CDR3 amino acid sequence plus V-gene family, and excluded reads lacking a unique V-gene family. In a later analysis, 500 to 700 highly shared, low-generation-probability nucleotide sequences were removed to address suspected cross-contamination and a sequencing artifact. For each public chain, a later analysis derived a clonal expansion index from normalized ranks of inferred template counts within each repertoire. Generation probabilities in a later analysis came from a VDJ recombination model fitted to out-of-frame rearrangements, and those results were checked against IGoR. Hypergeometric tests were used in a later analysis to score TCR-TCR, TCR-HLA and TCR-CMV co-occurrence, with a repertoire-size bias correction applied to the TCR pairs. In a later analysis, false discovery rates were estimated by permuting HLA or CMV assignments 20 times. In a later analysis, co-occurring TCRs were grouped with DBSCAN, and TCRdist sequence similarity was added when clustering was performed within HLA-allele-positive subsets. For co-occurrence clustering, repertoires with fewer than 30,000 or more than 120,000 public chains were excluded, along with a handful of repertoires with anomalous nucleotide sharing. Imported from immuneACCESS, the table was reduced by TCRdb to in-frame sequences with V and J called. These copies leave out some clones; in studies compared against another copy, an unresolved V gene accounts for under half, and the cause of the remainder is not known. V, J and clone size were drawn from that table, and D and trimming were deduced from the DNA. Counted in this sample were 120,000 to 150,000 clones; around 80% of them appeared once. The ten largest account for roughly 2.2% of the sample.

From the cysteine up to the phenylalanine, the CDR3 has a length of 15 residues. The DNA shown is the 45-base CDR3, in frame from base 1. CDR1 and CDR2 are read off the germline V gene as SGHDT and YYEEEE. Trimming leaves V shorter by 4 bases and J shorter by 3 bases, with the junction holding 6 bases beyond the gene matches. The cohort was made up of 500 to 850 healthy bone marrow donors. Cohort members were all nominally healthy when sampled, although unrecorded immune exposures were likely present. The donor tested CMV seronegative, placing the donor among the 300 to 450 seronegative members of the cohort. Every donor gave a peripheral blood sample, and the peripheral blood mononuclear cells from that sample were used for TCR beta sequencing. Genomic DNA extraction from the blood cell samples was performed with the Qiagen DNeasy Blood Extraction Kit.

The chain was built from TRBV5-6 and TRBJ1-4, with 7 middle bases fitting TRBD1. The sequencing input was PBMCs. The origin of this receptor is a young man in good health and CMV-seronegative. The DNA sequence follows: TGTGCCAGCAGCCGAGACAGGGCCGCTAATGAAAAACTGTTTTTT. This yields the protein CASSRDRAANEKLFF.